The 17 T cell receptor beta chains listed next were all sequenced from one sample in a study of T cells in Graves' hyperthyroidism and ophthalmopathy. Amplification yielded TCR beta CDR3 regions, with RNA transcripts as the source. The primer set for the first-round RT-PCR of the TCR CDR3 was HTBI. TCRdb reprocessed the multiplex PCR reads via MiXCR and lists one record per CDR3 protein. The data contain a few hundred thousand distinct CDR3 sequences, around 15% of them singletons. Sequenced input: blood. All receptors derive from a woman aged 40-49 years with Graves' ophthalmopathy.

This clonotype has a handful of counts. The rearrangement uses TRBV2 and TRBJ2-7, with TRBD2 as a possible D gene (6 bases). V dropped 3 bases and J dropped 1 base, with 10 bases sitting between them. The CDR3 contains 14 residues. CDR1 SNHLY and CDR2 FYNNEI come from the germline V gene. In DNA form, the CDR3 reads TGTGCCAGCAGTGACGCGCGGGATTCCTACGAGCAGTACTTC. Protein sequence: CASSDARDSYEQYF.

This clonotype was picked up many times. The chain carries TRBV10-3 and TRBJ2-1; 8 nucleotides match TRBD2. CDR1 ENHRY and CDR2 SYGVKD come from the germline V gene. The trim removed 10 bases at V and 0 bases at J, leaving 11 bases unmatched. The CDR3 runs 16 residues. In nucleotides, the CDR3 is TGTGCCAGCATCCCGGGGGGGAGTAGCTCCTACAATGAGCAGTTCTTC. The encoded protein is CASIPGGSSSYNEQFF.

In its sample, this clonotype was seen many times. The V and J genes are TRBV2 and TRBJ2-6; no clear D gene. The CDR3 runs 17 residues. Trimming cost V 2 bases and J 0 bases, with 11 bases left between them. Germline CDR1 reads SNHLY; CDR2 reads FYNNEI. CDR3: CASSEPVADSGANVLTF. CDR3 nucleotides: TGTGCCAGCAGTGAACCCGTCGCTGACTCTGGGGCCAACGTCCTGACTTTC. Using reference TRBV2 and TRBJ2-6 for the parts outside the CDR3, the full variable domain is EPEVTQTPSHQVTQMGQEVILRCVPISNHLYFYWYRQILGQKVEFLVSFYNNEISEKSEIFDDQFSVERPDGSNFTLKIRSTKLEDSAMYFCASSEPVADSGANVLTFGAGSRLTVL.

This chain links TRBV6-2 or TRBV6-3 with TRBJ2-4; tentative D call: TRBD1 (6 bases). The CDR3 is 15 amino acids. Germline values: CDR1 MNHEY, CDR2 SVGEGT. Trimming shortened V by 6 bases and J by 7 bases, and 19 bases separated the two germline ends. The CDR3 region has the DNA TGTGCCAGCAGGGCCAATTCAGGGCAGGGGAACATTCAGTACTTC. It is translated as CASRANSGQGNIQYF.

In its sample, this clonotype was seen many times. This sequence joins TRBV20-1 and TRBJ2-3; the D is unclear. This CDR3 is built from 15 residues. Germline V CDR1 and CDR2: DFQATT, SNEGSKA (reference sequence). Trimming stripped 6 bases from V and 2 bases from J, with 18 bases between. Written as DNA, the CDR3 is TGCAGTGCCGCCCAATGGGCGACGGACACAGATACGCAGTATTTT. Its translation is CSAAQWATDTDTQYF.

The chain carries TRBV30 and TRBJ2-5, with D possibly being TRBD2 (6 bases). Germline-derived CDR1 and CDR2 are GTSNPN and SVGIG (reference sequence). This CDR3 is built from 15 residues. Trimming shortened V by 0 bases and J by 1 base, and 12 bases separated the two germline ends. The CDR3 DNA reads TGTGCCTGGAGTGTTCGAATACTAGCCCAAGAGACCCAGTACTTC. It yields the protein CAWSVRILAQETQYF.

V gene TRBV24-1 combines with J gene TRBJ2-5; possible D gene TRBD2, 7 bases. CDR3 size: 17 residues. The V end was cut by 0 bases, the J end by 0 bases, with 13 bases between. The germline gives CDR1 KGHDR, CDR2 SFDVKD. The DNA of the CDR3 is TGTGCCACCAGTGATTTGCCAGGGGAGGGGTACCAAGAGACCCAGTACTTC. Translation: CATSDLPGEGYQETQYF.

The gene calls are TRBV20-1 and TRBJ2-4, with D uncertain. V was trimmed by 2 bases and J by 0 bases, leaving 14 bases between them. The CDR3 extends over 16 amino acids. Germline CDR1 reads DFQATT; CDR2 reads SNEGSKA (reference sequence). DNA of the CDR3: TGCAGTGCTAGAACTCCACAGCTTCTAGCCAAAAACATTCAGTACTTC. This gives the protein CSARTPQLLAKNIQYF.

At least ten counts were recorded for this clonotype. The DNA of the CDR3 is TGTGCCAGCAGCACCAGGGGGGGAGATGAAAAACTGTTTTTT. Its translation: CASSTRGGDEKLFF. V usage is TRBV7-3 and J usage is TRBJ1-4, with 7 bases lining up with TRBD1. The germline V gene encodes CDR1 SGHTA and CDR2 FQGTGA. CDR3 length: 14 amino acids. V lost 5 bases, J lost 6 bases, and 6 bases stayed unmatched.

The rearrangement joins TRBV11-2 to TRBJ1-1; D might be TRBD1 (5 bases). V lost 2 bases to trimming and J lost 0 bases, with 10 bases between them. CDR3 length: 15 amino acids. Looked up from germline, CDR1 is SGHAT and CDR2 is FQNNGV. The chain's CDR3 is CASSLLGGMNTEAFF. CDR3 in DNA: TGTGCCAGCAGCTTACTCGGGGGAATGAACACTGAAGCTTTCTTT.

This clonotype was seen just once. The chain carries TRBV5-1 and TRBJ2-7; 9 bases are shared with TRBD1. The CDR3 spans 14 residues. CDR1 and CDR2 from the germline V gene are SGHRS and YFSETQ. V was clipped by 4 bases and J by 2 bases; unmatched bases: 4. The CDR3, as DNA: TGCGCCAGCAGCACCAGGACAGGGGCCTACGAGCAGTACTTC. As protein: CASSTRTGAYEQYF.

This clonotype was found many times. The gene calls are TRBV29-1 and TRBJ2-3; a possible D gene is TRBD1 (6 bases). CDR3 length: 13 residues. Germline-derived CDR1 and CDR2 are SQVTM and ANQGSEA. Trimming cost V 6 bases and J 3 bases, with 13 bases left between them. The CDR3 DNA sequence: TGCAGCGTCGAAACTACAGGGACAGATACGCAGTATTTT. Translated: CSVETTGTDTQYF.

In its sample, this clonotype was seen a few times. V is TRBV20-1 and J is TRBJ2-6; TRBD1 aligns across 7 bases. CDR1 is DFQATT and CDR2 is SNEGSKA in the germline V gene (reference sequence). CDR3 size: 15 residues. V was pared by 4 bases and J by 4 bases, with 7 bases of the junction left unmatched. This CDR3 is CSATTTGRGANVLTF. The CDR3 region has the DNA TGCAGTGCTACCACGACAGGGAGAGGGGCCAACGTCCTGACTTTC.

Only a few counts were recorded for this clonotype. In DNA, the CDR3 is TGTGCCAGCAGTTTACTCACCCCACAGGGGGCGGGCGAGCAGTACTTC. Amino acid sequence: CASSLLTPQGAGEQYF. The chain recombines TRBV6-5 with TRBJ2-7, with 9 positions matching TRBD1. Unmatched junction bases numbered 13, after V lost 4 bases and J lost 6 bases. The CDR3 spans 16 residues. Germline assignment: CDR1 MNHEY and CDR2 SVGAGI.

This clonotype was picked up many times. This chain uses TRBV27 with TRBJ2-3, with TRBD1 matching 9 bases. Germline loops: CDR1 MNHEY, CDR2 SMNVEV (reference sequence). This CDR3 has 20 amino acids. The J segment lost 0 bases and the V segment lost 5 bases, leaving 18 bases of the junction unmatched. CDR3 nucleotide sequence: TGTGCCAGCAGTCCGCGGGACAGGGTAAGAGGGAGGATAAGCACAGATACGCAGTATTTT. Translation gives CASSPRDRVRGRISTDTQYF.

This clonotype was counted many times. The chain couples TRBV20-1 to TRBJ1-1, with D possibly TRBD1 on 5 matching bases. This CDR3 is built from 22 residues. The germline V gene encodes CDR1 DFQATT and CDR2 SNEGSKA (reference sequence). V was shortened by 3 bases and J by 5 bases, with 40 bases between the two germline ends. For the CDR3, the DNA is TGCAGTGCTAGGAAATATGAAAAGGGGCCCGAAAAAAGGGGCCTCAGAAGTACTGAAGCTTTCTTT. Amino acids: CSARKYEKGPEKRGLRSTEAFF.

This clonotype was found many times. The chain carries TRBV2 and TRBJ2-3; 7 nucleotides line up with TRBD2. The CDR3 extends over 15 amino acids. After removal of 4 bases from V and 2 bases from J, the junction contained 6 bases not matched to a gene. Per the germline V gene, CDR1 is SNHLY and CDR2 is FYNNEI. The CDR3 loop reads CASSAGGMNTDTQYF. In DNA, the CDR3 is TGTGCCAGCAGTGCCGGGGGGATGAACACAGATACGCAGTATTTT. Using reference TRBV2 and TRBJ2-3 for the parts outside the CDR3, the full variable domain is EPEVTQTPSHQVTQMGQEVILRCVPISNHLYFYWYRQILGQKVEFLVSFYNNEISEKSEIFDDQFSVERPDGSNFTLKIRSTKLEDSAMYFCASSAGGMNTDTQYFGPGTRLTVL.